Listed here are 31 T cell receptor beta chains from one sample, sequenced in a study of OX40 agonist ivuxolimab in advanced cancers. TCRdb's table, derived via immunoSEQ multiplex PCR, lists solely in-frame clones and lacks some. The profile shows some 85,000 clones, about 90% of them singletons. Sequencing was performed on CD4+ or CD8+ T cells sorted from blood, taken in a trial of the OX40 agonist ivuxolimab. The receptor set was obtained from an adult with an advanced solid tumor such as melanoma, head and neck, liver or kidney cancer.

Of note for this clone: Other DNA sequences in the same sample also yield this CDR3. The CDR3 sequence: CASSLEGGPYEQYF. CDR3 coding DNA: TGTGCCAGCAGCTTAGAGGGGGGGCCCTACGAGCAGTACTTC. This sequence joins TRBV7-9 and TRBJ2-7; possible D gene TRBD2, 7 bases. The CDR3 has 14 amino acids. Per the germline V gene, CDR1 is SEHNR and CDR2 is FQNEAQ (reference sequence). Between the trimmed V and J ends, which lost 1 base and 2 bases, there was a span of 9 bases.

The chain couples TRBV11-2 to TRBJ2-7; 15 positions agree with TRBD2. The CDR3 is made up of 18 amino acids. The V gene's germline CDR1 is SGHAT and CDR2 FQNNGV. V dropped 5 bases and J dropped 4; count of bases not matched to a gene: 12. The CDR3 region has the DNA TGTGCCAGCAGCCTTCCCGGTGGACTAGCGGGAGGGAGGTACGAGCAGTACTTC. Its translation is CASSLPGGLAGGRYEQYF. Full variable domain (rest looked up from reference TRBV11-2 and TRBJ2-7): EAGVAQSPRYKIIEKRQSVAFWCNPISGHATLYWYQQILGQGPKLLIQFQNNGVVDDSQLPKDRFSAERLKGVDSTLKIQPAKLEDSAVYLCASSLPGGLAGGRYEQYFGPGTRLTVT.

The chain joins TRBV30 to TRBJ2-7; TRBD1 or TRBD2 may be the D gene (5 bases each). V gave up 1 base and J gave up 7 bases, with 20 bases separating them. Germline V gene sequence: CDR1 GTSNPN, CDR2 SVGIG (reference sequence). This CDR3 has 15 amino acids. CDR3 sequence reads: CAWSAWGKGIGEQYF. CDR3 sequence (DNA): TGTGCCTGGAGTGCCTGGGGGAAAGGAATCGGAGAGCAGTACTTC.

The CDR3 loop is CASSLGGSWESSYEQYF. The CDR3 nucleotides are TGTGCCAGCAGTTTGGGCGGGAGCTGGGAAAGCTCCTACGAGCAGTACTTC. J is TRBJ2-7 and V is TRBV28; 7 positions match TRBD2. Germline V gene sequence: CDR1 MDHEN, CDR2 SYDVKM. This CDR3 has 17 residues. Germline trimming cut 3 bases from V and 0 bases from J; bases unmatched to any gene: 11. The full variable domain, completed using reference TRBV28 and TRBJ2-7, is DVKVTQSSRYLVKRTGEKVFLECVQDMDHENMFWYRQDPGLGLRLIYFSYDVKMKEKGDIPEGYSVSREKKERFSLILESASTNQTSMYLCASSLGGSWESSYEQYFGPGTRLTVT.

The chain has TRBV7-8 and TRBJ1-1; D remains unclear. Germline V gene data show CDR1 as SGHVS and CDR2 as FQNEAQ. Trimming removed 2 bases from V and 3 bases from J, with 10 bases in between. There are 14 residues in the CDR3. The CDR3 is CASSLIGSDTEAFF. The CDR3 bases are TGTGCCAGCAGCTTAATAGGCTCTGACACTGAAGCTTTCTTT.

The rearrangement links TRBV9 to TRBJ2-1, with D hard to call. V lost 4 bases, J lost 10 bases, and 15 bases lay in between. Germline V gene lookup returns CDR1 SGDLS and CDR2 YYNGEE. The CDR3 loop spans 13 amino acids. The CDR3 sequence is CASSPGPSGEQFF. The CDR3 nucleotides read TGTGCCAGCAGCCCGGGCCCTTCAGGCGAGCAGTTCTTC.

This chain's CDR3 is CASSWGGWGAEAFF. Here the CDR3 DNA reads TGTGCCAGCAGCTGGGGAGGGTGGGGAGCTGAAGCTTTCTTT. This chain uses TRBV5-6 with TRBJ1-1, with D unresolved. Trimming took 3 bases from V and 6 from J, leaving 15 bases between them. CDR1 and CDR2 (germline): SGHDT, YYEEEE. The CDR3 sequence is 14 residues long.

This clone was detected once. The chain recombines TRBV28 with TRBJ1-1; D perhaps matches TRBD1 (6 bases). The germline CDR1 and CDR2 sequences are MDHEN and SYDVKM. This CDR3 comprises 15 residues. Trimming took 2 bases from V and 1 from J, leaving 11 bases between them. CDR3 nucleotide sequence: TGTGCCAGCAGTTTACGACAGGCATCGAACACTGAAGCTTTCTTT. Translation gives CASSLRQASNTEAFF.

This chain uses TRBV7-9 with TRBJ2-7, with 8 bases fitting TRBD1. Germline assignment: CDR1 SEHNR and CDR2 FQNEAQ (reference sequence). The trim removed 3 bases at V and 4 bases at J, leaving 5 bases unmatched. The CDR3 runs 14 residues. The CDR3 is CASSFGTGFYEQYF. CDR3 in DNA: TGTGCCAGCAGCTTTGGGACAGGTTTTTACGAGCAGTACTTC.

This clone occurred once. This sequence joins TRBV28 and TRBJ1-5; D is unclear. With 6 bases removed from V and 1 base from J, the gap between germline ends came to 13 bases. Looked up from germline, CDR1 is MDHEN and CDR2 is SYDVKM. This CDR3 contains 15 residues. Written as DNA, the CDR3 is TGTGCCAGCAGACCAGGCGGTACAAGCAATCAGCCCCAGCATTTT. Translating gives CASRPGGTSNQPQHF.

This rearrangement joins TRBV15 to TRBJ2-7; 9 nucleotides agree with TRBD1. Germline CDR1 and CDR2: LNHNV and YYDKDF (reference sequence). V lost 1 base and J lost 5; bases outside the gene matches: 3. The CDR3 totals 14 residues. The CDR3 is CATSRGTGANEQYF. DNA for the CDR3: TGTGCCACCAGCAGAGGGACAGGGGCCAACGAGCAGTACTTC.

CDR3 bases: TGCGCCAGCAGCCCGGGACAGGGACTCACCGGGGAGCTGTTTTTT. This codes for CASSPGQGLTGELFF. The V call is TRBV5-1, the J call TRBJ2-2; 9 bases map to TRBD1. In germline, CDR1 is SGHRS, CDR2 YFSETQ. V trimming: 4 bases; J trimming: 4 bases; junction bases outside the gene matches: 5. This CDR3 has 15 residues.

V gene TRBV7-2 combines with J gene TRBJ1-5; no definite D call. CDR1 is SGHTA and CDR2 is FQGNSA in the germline V gene. This CDR3 has 12 amino acids. V shed 5 bases and J shed 3 bases, with 5 bases lying between them. CDR3 nucleotides: TGTGCCAGCAGCCGGAACAATCAGCCCCAGCATTTT. Translation: CASSRNNQPQHF. Together with reference TRBV7-2 and TRBJ1-5, the CDR3 gives the full variable domain: GAGVSQSPSNKVTEKGKDVELRCDPISGHTALYWYRQSLGQGLEFLIYFQGNSAPDKSGLPSDRFSAERTGGSVSTLTIQRTQQEDSAVYLCASSRNNQPQHFGDGTRLSIL.

This clone appeared a single time. The V gene is TRBV18, the J gene TRBJ2-7; TRBD2 matches 9 bases. The germline CDR1 and CDR2 sequences are KGHSH and LQKENI. The CDR3 loop spans 15 amino acids. The trim removed 4 bases at V and 5 bases at J, leaving 9 bases unmatched. The CDR3 loop is CASSQNSGSRHEQYF. The CDR3 DNA reads TGTGCCAGCTCACAAAATAGCGGGAGTCGGCACGAGCAGTACTTC.

The V gene is TRBV7-3, the J gene TRBJ2-2; 7 positions agree with TRBD1. Germline-derived CDR1 and CDR2 are SGHTA and FQGTGA. The CDR3 totals 18 residues. Unmatched junction bases numbered 16, after V lost 5 bases and J lost 4 bases. The CDR3 region has the DNA TGTGCCAGCAGCACGCGTACAGGGGCCGTGGGTGGCACCGGGGAGCTGTTTTTT. It codes for CASSTRTGAVGGTGELFF.

This clone has just a few counts. The rearrangement links TRBV19 to TRBJ1-4, with a weak D call TRBD1 (5 bases). This CDR3 has 16 amino acids. V lost 9 bases to trimming and J lost 3 bases, with 20 bases between them. Germline V gene lookup returns CDR1 LNHDA and CDR2 SQIVND (reference sequence). Here the CDR3 DNA reads TGTGCCAGGGGGTCCGGGGAGGGGATTGCTAATGAAAAACTGTTTTTT. It is translated as CARGSGEGIANEKLFF. Full variable domain (remainder filled in from reference TRBV19 and TRBJ1-4): DGGITQSPKYLFRKEGQNVTLSCEQNLNHDAMYWYRQDPGQGLRLIYYSQIVNDFQKGDIAEGYSVSREKKESFPLTVTSAQKNPTAFYLCARGSGEGIANEKLFFGSGTQLSVL.

The chain is built from TRBV30 and TRBJ2-5, with D unresolved. With 0 bases removed from V and 2 bases from J, the gap between germline ends came to 13 bases. The CDR3 is 15 residues long. The germline V gene encodes CDR1 GTSNPN and CDR2 SVGIG (reference sequence). Written as DNA, the CDR3 is TGTGCCTGGAGTGTAGGTTTCCGGTCTCAAGAGACCCAGTACTTC. It yields the protein CAWSVGFRSQETQYF.

V usage is TRBV19 and J usage is TRBJ2-2, with 9 bases matching TRBD2. The germline V gene has CDR1 LNHDA and CDR2 SQIVND (reference sequence). The CDR3 totals 14 residues. Trimming at V came to 6 bases and at J to 4 bases, leaving 3 bases not matched to a gene. The CDR3 nucleotides are TGTGCCAGTAGGACGACTAGCGGCACCGGGGAGCTGTTTTTT. It specifies CASRTTSGTGELFF.

The chain combines TRBV6-5 with TRBJ1-5; D call uncertain. V was shortened by 3 bases and J by 0 bases, with 3 bases between the two germline ends. This CDR3 has 13 amino acids. Germline V gene sequence: CDR1 MNHEY, CDR2 SVGAGI. This CDR3 is CASSYNSNQPQHF. CDR3 bases: TGTGCCAGCAGTTATAATAGCAATCAGCCCCAGCATTTT.

The gene calls are TRBV11-3 and TRBJ2-7, with no clear D. The CDR3 has 14 amino acids. Germline CDR1 and CDR2: SGHNT and YENEEA. Trimming pared 0 bases from V and 3 bases from J, leaving 9 bases between. The CDR3 loop reads CASSLDGYRYEQYF. CDR3 coding DNA: TGTGCCAGCAGCTTAGATGGGTATCGCTACGAGCAGTACTTC. The variable domain in full, completed from reference TRBV11-3 and TRBJ2-7, reads EAGVVQSPRYKIIEKKQPVAFWCNPISGHNTLYWYLQNLGQGPELLIRYENEEAVDDSQLPKDRFSAERLKGVDSTLKIQPAELGDSAVYLCASSLDGYRYEQYFGPGTRLTVT.

The rearrangement links TRBV11-2 to TRBJ2-1; 10 bases line up with TRBD2. This CDR3 has 17 amino acids. Trimming removed 5 bases from V and 6 bases from J; junction bases left unmatched: 13. CDR1 and CDR2 (germline): SGHAT, FQNNGV. DNA of the CDR3: TGTGCCAGCAGCCTAGGGAGCGGGAGGGCCAGTCGCAATGAGCAGTTCTTC. It codes for CASSLGSGRASRNEQFF. Filled out from reference TRBV11-2 and TRBJ2-1, the complete variable domain reads EAGVAQSPRYKIIEKRQSVAFWCNPISGHATLYWYQQILGQGPKLLIQFQNNGVVDDSQLPKDRFSAERLKGVDSTLKIQPAKLEDSAVYLCASSLGSGRASRNEQFFGPGTRLTVL.

The chain recombines TRBV6-1 with TRBJ1-5; D not certain. The CDR3 consists of 11 residues. Looked up from germline, CDR1 is MNHNS and CDR2 is SASEGT. V was shortened by 1 base and J by 9 bases, with 4 bases between the two germline ends. CDR3 amino acids: CASSEVGPQHF. The DNA of the CDR3 is TGTGCCAGCAGTGAAGTGGGGCCCCAGCATTTT.

The rearrangement uses TRBV7-9 and TRBJ2-1; 8 nucleotides align to TRBD2. CDR3 length: 17 residues. V dropped 0 bases and J dropped 2; count of bases not matched to a gene: 6. Germline-derived CDR1 and CDR2 are SEHNR and FQNEAQ (reference sequence). The CDR3 DNA follows: TGTGCCAGCAGCTTAGCGCAAGCGGGAGTCACCTACAATGAGCAGTTCTTC. Its translation: CASSLAQAGVTYNEQFF. The full variable domain, in which reference TRBV7-9 and TRBJ2-1 provide the parts outside the CDR3, is DTGVSQNPRHKITKRGQNVTFRCDPISEHNRLYWYRQTLGQGPEFLTYFQNEAQLEKSRLLSDRFSAERPKGSFSTLEIQRTEQGDSAMYLCASSLAQAGVTYNEQFFGPGTRLTVL.

The chain combines TRBV25-1 with TRBJ1-5, with TRBD1 matching over 10 bases. Germline V gene data show CDR1 as MGHDK and CDR2 as SYGVNS. The CDR3 contains 18 residues. J lost 3 bases, V lost 4 bases, and 12 bases had no gene match. In nucleotides, the CDR3 is TGTGCCAGCAGTGCTGGGGACAGGGGCCGACAGCACAATCAGCCCCAGCATTTT. This encodes CASSAGDRGRQHNQPQHF. Complete variable domain (other parts from reference TRBV25-1 and TRBJ1-5): EADIYQTPRYLVIGTGKKITLECSQTMGHDKMYWYQQDPGMELHLIHYSYGVNSTEKGDLSSESTVSRIRTEHFPLTLESARPSHTSQYLCASSAGDRGRQHNQPQHFGDGTRLSIL.

This sequence joins TRBV5-6 and TRBJ1-6, with D hard to call. The CDR3 totals 13 residues. Germline-derived CDR1 and CDR2 are SGHDT and YYEEEE. The V gene lost 4 bases and the J gene lost 8 bases, with 10 bases spanning the gap. CDR3 loop: CASSQMGDSPLHF. In DNA, the CDR3 is TGTGCCAGCAGCCAAATGGGTGATTCACCCCTCCACTTT.

The chain links TRBV30 to TRBJ1-5; no definite D call. CDR3 length equals 14 residues. The V gene's germline CDR1 is GTSNPN and CDR2 SVGIG (reference sequence). Trimming cost V 2 bases and J 0 bases, with 8 bases left between them. The CDR3 loop is CAWSRLFSNQPQHF. The DNA of the CDR3 is TGTGCCTGGAGTAGACTGTTTAGCAATCAGCCCCAGCATTTT.

The rearrangement uses TRBV5-6 and TRBJ2-2, with D possibly called TRBD1 or TRBD2 (5 bases each). Germline V gene sequence: CDR1 SGHDT, CDR2 YYEEEE. The V end was cut by 1 base, the J end by 2 bases, with 9 bases between. This CDR3 is 15 amino acids long. CDR3 DNA: TGTGCCAGCAGCTTGTCGGGGCGTAACACCGGGGAGCTGTTTTTT. Its protein product is CASSLSGRNTGELFF.

The V gene is TRBV7-8, the J gene TRBJ1-4, with 9 nucleotides matching TRBD1. From germline, CDR1 is SGHVS and CDR2 FQNEAQ. The CDR3 runs 15 residues. V lost 0 bases, J lost 7 bases, and 3 bases stayed unmatched. This CDR3 reads CASSLAGTGSEKLFF. The CDR3 DNA reads as TGTGCCAGCAGCTTAGCCGGGACAGGGAGTGAAAAACTGTTTTTT.

This clone was found once. The chain employs TRBV5-4 and TRBJ1-5; unclear D gene. The CDR3 length is 14 residues. V dropped 0 bases and J dropped 4 bases, with 8 bases sitting between them. Germline assignment: CDR1 SGHNT and CDR2 YYREEE (reference sequence). CDR3 region: CASSLGGSNQPQHF. The DNA for the CDR3 is TGTGCCAGCAGCTTGGGAGGGAGTAATCAGCCCCAGCATTTT.

The chain links TRBV7-2 to TRBJ2-7, with D unresolved. V lost 5 bases to trimming and J lost 2 bases, with 13 bases between them. CDR1 is SGHTA and CDR2 is FQGNSA in the germline V gene. The CDR3 is 14 amino acids. The CDR3 loop is CASSPRDRTYEQYF. CDR3 coding DNA: TGTGCCAGCAGCCCCAGAGATCGGACCTACGAGCAGTACTTC.

The chain recombines TRBV5-1 with TRBJ2-3, with 12 nucleotides matching TRBD2. J was trimmed by 5 bases and V by 0 bases; bases with no gene match: 4. The CDR3 covers 16 residues. Germline V gene data show CDR1 as SGHRS and CDR2 as YFSETQ. The CDR3 region is CASSLELAGGVDTQYF. As DNA, the CDR3 is TGCGCCAGCAGCTTGGAGCTAGCGGGAGGGGTAGATACGCAGTATTTT. Full variable domain (missing parts from reference TRBV5-1 and TRBJ2-3): KAGVTQTPRYLIKTRGQQVTLSCSPISGHRSVSWYQQTPGQGLQFLFEYFSETQRNKGNFPGRFSGRQFSNSRSEMNVSTLELGDSALYLCASSLELAGGVDTQYFGPGTRLTVL.